This TCR beta chain derives from a study of blood T cell repertoires in COVID-19. About the research overall: T cells, B-cell-depleted T cells, or PBMCs provided the cDNA or gDNA that served as material.

As regards this clone: One junction end disagrees with the germline gene, perhaps due to a read error.

Per the germline V gene, CDR1 is KGHSH and CDR2 is LQKENI. CDR3 length: 16 residues. Profiled with immunoSEQ multiplex PCR; TCRdb holds only in-frame clones, not every one. The sample records just over 200,000 clones, approximately 84% being singletons. The sequenced material came from peripheral blood. The TCR sequence derives from a man at least 80 years old with acute or convalescent COVID-19. The V gene is TRBV18, the J gene TRBJ1-3; TRBD1 agrees at 7 bases. The CDR3 bases are TGTGCCAGCTCGCCACAGGGGATTAGCTCTGGAAACACCATATATTTT. Translated, it gives CASSPQGISSGNTIYF.